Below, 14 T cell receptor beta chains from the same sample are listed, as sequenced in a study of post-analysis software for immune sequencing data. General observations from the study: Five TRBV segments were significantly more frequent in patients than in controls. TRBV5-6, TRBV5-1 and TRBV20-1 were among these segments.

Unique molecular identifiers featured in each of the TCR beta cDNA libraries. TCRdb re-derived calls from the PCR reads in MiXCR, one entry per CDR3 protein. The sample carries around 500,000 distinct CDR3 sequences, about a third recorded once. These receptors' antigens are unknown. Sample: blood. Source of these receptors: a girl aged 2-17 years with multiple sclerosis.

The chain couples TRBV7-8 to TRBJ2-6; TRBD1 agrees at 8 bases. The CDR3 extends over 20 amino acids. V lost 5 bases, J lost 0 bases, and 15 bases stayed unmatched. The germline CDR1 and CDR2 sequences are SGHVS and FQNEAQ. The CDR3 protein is CASSDSYPGQDYSGANVLTF. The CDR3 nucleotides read TGTGCCAGCAGCGATTCCTACCCGGGACAGGACTACTCTGGGGCCAACGTCCTGACTTTC.

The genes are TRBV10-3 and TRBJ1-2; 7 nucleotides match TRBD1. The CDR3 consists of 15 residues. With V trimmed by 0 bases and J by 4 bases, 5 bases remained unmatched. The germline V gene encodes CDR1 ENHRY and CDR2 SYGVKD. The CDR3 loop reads CAISESTGVSYGYTF. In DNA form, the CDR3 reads TGTGCCATCAGTGAGTCAACAGGGGTGAGCTATGGCTACACCTTC.

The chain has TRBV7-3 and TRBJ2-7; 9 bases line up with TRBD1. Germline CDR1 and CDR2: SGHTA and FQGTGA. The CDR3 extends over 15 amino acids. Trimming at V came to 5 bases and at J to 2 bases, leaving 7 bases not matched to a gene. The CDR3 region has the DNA TGTGCCAGCAGCAGAACAGGGGGCTCGACCTACGAGCAGTACTTC. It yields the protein CASSRTGGSTYEQYF.

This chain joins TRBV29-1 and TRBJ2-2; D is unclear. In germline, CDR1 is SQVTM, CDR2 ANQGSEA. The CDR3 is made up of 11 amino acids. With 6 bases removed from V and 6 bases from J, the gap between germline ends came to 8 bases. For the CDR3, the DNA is TGCAGCGTCCTTAGTTCCGGGGAGCTGTTTTTT. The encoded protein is CSVLSSGELFF.

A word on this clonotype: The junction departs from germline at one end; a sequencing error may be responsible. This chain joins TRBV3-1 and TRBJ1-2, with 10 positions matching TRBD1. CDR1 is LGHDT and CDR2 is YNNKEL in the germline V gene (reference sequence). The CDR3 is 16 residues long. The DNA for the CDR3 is TGTACCAGCAGCCAAATGCGGGGACAGGGGTCACATGGCTACACCTTC. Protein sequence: CTSSQMRGQGSHGYTF.

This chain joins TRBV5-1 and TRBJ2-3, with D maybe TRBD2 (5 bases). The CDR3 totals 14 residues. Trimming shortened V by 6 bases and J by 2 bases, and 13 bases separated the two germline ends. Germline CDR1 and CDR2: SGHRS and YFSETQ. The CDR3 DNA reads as TGCGCCAGCATTCGGGAAGGGCTCACAGATACGCAGTATTTT. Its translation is CASIREGLTDTQYF.

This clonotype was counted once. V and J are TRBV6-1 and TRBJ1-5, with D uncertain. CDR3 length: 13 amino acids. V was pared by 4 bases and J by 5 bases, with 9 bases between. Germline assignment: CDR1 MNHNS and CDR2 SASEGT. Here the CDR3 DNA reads TGTGCCAGCAGTGGTACTTGGTATCAGCCCCAGCATTTT. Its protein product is CASSGTWYQPQHF.

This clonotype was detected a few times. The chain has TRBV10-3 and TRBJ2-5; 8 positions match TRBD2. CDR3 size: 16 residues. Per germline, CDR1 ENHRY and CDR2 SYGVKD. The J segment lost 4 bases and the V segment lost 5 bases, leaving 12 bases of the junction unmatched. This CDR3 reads CAISNPLAGGGETQYF. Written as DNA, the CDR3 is TGTGCCATCAGTAATCCGCTGGCGGGGGGTGGAGAGACCCAGTACTTC.

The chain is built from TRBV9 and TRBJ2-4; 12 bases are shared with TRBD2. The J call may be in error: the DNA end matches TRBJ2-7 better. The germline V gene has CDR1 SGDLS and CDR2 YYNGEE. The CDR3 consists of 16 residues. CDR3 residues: CASSVGLAGESYEQYF. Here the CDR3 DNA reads TGTGCCAGCAGCGTAGGACTAGCGGGGGAAAGCTACGAGCAGTACTTC.

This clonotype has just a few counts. CDR3 nucleotides: TGTGCCAGCAGCTACGGGTTGGGACAGGGATCATCCTACGAGCAGTACTTC. Its protein product is CASSYGLGQGSSYEQYF. The V and J genes are TRBV5-6 and TRBJ2-7, with 9 bases matching TRBD1. Germline V gene data show CDR1 as SGHDT and CDR2 as YYEEEE. This CDR3 contains 17 residues. Trimming removed 3 bases from V and 1 base from J; junction bases left unmatched: 11.

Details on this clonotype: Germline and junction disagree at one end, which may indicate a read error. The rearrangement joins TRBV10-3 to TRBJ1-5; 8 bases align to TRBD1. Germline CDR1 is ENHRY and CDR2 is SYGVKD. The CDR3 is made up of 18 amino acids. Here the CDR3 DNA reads TGTGCCACCCGGGCGACAGGGGAGGAGGGTGTTGTCAATCAGTCCCAGCATTTT. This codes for CATRATGEEGVVNQSQHF.

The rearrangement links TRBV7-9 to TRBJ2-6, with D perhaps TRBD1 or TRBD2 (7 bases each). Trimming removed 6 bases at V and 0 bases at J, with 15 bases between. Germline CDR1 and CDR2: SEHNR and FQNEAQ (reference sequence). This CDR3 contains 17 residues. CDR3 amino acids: CASSSAGQLSGANVLTF. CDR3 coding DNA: TGTGCCAGCAGTTCAGCGGGACAGCTCTCTGGGGCCAACGTCCTGACTTTC.

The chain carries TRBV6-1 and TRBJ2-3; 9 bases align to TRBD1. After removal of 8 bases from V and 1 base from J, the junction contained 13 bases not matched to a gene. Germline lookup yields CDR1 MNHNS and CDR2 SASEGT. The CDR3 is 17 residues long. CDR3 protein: CASSDPGQGLGTDTQYF. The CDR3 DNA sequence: TGTGCCAGCTCTGACCCGGGACAGGGCTTAGGCACAGATACGCAGTATTTT.

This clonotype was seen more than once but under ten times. The CDR3 DNA reads TGTGCCAGCAGGGCCAGCGGGACCTACGAGCAGTACTTC. Translating it yields CASRASGTYEQYF. The chain is built from TRBV28 and TRBJ2-7; 7 bases are a match to TRBD2. This CDR3 is built from 13 residues. Germline V gene sequence: CDR1 MDHEN, CDR2 SYDVKM. V lost 6 bases, J lost 2 bases, and 4 bases stayed unmatched.